This record looks at one TCR beta chain sequence and its context. As yet, its antigen is unknown. This sample is part of a study of vaccination and CD4 T cells after COVID-19. Turning to the study itself: Fewer than 10 convalescent patients had mild and one had severe PCR-confirmed SARS-CoV-2 disease. The stimulus for the cells was overlapping spike peptides derived from SARS-CoV-2, HCoV-NL63, HCoV-OC43 and HCoV-229E.

Study outcomes and limitations: The median SARS-CoV-2-reactive clonotype number increased from about 20 to 38, without statistical significance.

The treatment was: approximately nine-day PBMC culture with coronavirus spike peptide pools or control peptides (ViraFEST assay). Spanning March to December 2020, the positive PCR dates came before US Alpha, Beta and Delta variants. The Oncomine TCR Beta short-read assay sequenced DNA from cultured CD4+ T cells. TCRdb redid the calling of the PCR reads with MiXCR, one entry per CDR3 protein. This table has 9,500 to 15,000 distinct CDR3 sequences, 45% to 50% appearing once. Sequencing was performed on CD4+ T cells from blood, cultured in vitro. The sequence was collected from a human donor who had recovered from COVID-19.

Here the CDR3 DNA reads TGTGCCAGCAGCTTGCCCCGGGGCTCTGGAAACACCATATATTTT. This sequence encodes CASSLPRGSGNTIYF. The gene calls are TRBV25-1 and TRBJ1-3; D is unclear. The germline V gene encodes CDR1 MGHDK and CDR2 SYGVNS. Trimming removed 6 bases from V and 0 bases from J, with 12 bases in between. CDR3 length: 15 residues.